This T cell receptor beta chain was retrieved from a study of blood T cell repertoires in COVID-19. CDR3 length: 14 residues. Germline CDR1 reads SGHTA; CDR2 reads FQGNSA. V lost 1 base to trimming and J lost 13 bases, with 14 bases between them. The method was immunoSEQ multiplex PCR; TCRdb's version includes in-frame clones alone and lacks a portion of them. The profile shows 200,000 to 250,000 clones, 85% to 90% of them singletons. The sequence came from a woman aged 55 to 70 with acute or convalescent COVID-19. This chain connects TRBV7-2 to TRBJ1-6; the D gene is possibly TRBD1 (5 bases). Sequenced: peripheral blood. CDR3: CASSLGQGMSPLHF. The CDR3 coding sequence is TGTGCCAGCAGCTTAGGTCAGGGAATGTCCCCCCTCCACTTT. The full variable domain, with the rest looked up from reference TRBV7-2 and TRBJ1-6, is GAGVSQSPSNKVTEKGKDVELRCDPISGHTALYWYRQSLGQGLEFLIYFQGNSAPDKSGLPSDRFSAERTGGSVSTLTIQRTQQEDSAVYLCASSLGQGMSPLHFGNGTRLTVT.